This TCR beta chain was documented in a study of tumor-infiltrating lymphocytes in localized non-small cell lung cancer. Across the study: Tumor tissue and non-adjacent uninvolved lung came from each patient.

V trimming: 1 base; J trimming: 4 bases; junction bases outside the gene matches: 9. Looked up from germline, CDR1 is SGHAT and CDR2 is FQNNGV. The CDR3 covers 16 residues. Regarding this clone: What it recognizes is unknown.

Libraries were prepared by immunoSEQ multiplex PCR; TCRdb keeps only in-frame clonotypes and omits some of them. The table has 9,500 to 15,000 clones, approximately 65% seen once. Study-level findings and limits: Different pieces of the same tissue went to different assays, confounding technical variation with intratumor heterogeneity. Immunotypes IM1 and IM2 had similar TCR-derived T-cell fractions. Higher tumor T cell infiltration than in uninvolved lung was supported by TCRbeta sequencing.

The rearrangement uses TRBV11-2 and TRBJ1-1, with TRBD1 matching over 7 bases. The TCR sequence derives from a human donor with non-small cell lung cancer. The sequenced material came from uninvolved lung tissue not adjacent to the tumor. The CDR3 here is CASSLASQGVGTEAFF. CDR3 nucleotide sequence: TGTGCCAGCAGCTTAGCTAGCCAGGGGGTTGGCACTGAAGCTTTCTTT.